This T cell receptor beta chain is from a study of T cell changes during pregnancy in multiple sclerosis. Germline V lookup: CDR1 LNHDA, CDR2 SQIVND (reference sequence). Trimming stripped 3 bases from V and 4 bases from J, with 13 bases between. CDR3 length: 14 residues. Assay used: immunoSEQ multiplex PCR; TCRdb lists only in-frame clones, some missing. The repertoire holds tens of thousands of clones, with approximately 92% as singletons. This chain joins TRBV19 and TRBJ2-7; possible D gene TRBD2, 6 bases. The sequence came from a female donor in good health, enrolled as a control in a pregnancy study. The sequencing used CD8+ T cells from peripheral blood mononuclear cells, collected in the third trimester of pregnancy. CDR3: CASSMVLGTYEQYF. The DNA of the CDR3 is TGTGCCAGTAGTATGGTCTTAGGGACTTACGAGCAGTACTTC. Full variable domain (rest looked up from reference TRBV19 and TRBJ2-7): DGGITQSPKYLFRKEGQNVTLSCEQNLNHDAMYWYRQDPGQGLRLIYYSQIVNDFQKGDIAEGYSVSREKKESFPLTVTSAQKNPTAFYLCASSMVLGTYEQYFGPGTRLTVT.